These 24 T cell receptor beta chains share one sample of origin, sequenced in a study of Ad26.COV2.S vaccination and SARS-CoV-2 variants. TCRdb's copy holds only in-frame clones and misses some; the assay was immunoSEQ multiplex PCR. The sample lists just over 350,000 clones, under 95% occurring once. The sample here was peripheral blood, taken after recovery from COVID-19. The source is a human donor who had recovered from COVID-19.

The chain links TRBV9 to TRBJ2-5; possibly TRBD1 or TRBD2 for D (5 bases each). Germline V gene lookup returns CDR1 SGDLS and CDR2 YYNGEE. CDR3 size: 16 residues. The V end lost 4 bases, the J end lost 4 bases, and 20 bases lay between the germline ends. The CDR3 loop reads CASSSGTEGVGETQYF. The CDR3 coding sequence is TGTGCCAGCAGCTCTGGGACGGAAGGGGTTGGAGAGACCCAGTACTTC.

The chain uses TRBV24-1 and TRBJ2-1; the match to TRBD1 covers 10 bases. V lost 3 bases, J lost 7 bases, and 8 bases stayed unmatched. The CDR3 sequence is 16 residues long. Looked up from germline, CDR1 is KGHDR and CDR2 is SFDVKD. CDR3 amino acids: CATSDPDRGRGNEQFF. The DNA of the CDR3 is TGTGCCACCAGTGATCCCGACAGGGGGCGAGGTAATGAGCAGTTCTTC.

The chain is built from TRBV19 and TRBJ2-1, with D possibly matching TRBD2 (6 bases). Trimming cost V 1 base and J 9 bases, with 13 bases left between them. This CDR3 spans 14 amino acids. Germline lookup yields CDR1 LNHDA and CDR2 SQIVND (reference sequence). The CDR3 here is CASSIVGGSREQFF. The CDR3 region has the DNA TGTGCCAGTAGTATAGTCGGGGGTTCTCGTGAGCAGTTCTTC.

J is TRBJ2-2 and V is TRBV19; D perhaps matches TRBD2 (8 bases). CDR1 LNHDA and CDR2 SQIVND come from the germline V gene (reference sequence). V dropped 6 bases and J dropped 8 bases, with 22 bases sitting between them. This CDR3 spans 16 amino acids. The chain's CDR3 is CASRISGGGGLGELFF. In DNA, the CDR3 is TGTGCCAGTAGAATCTCGGGAGGGGGCGGTCTTGGGGAGCTGTTTTTT.

This rearrangement joins TRBV5-1 to TRBJ2-3, with 10 bases identical to TRBD2. The CDR3 runs 19 residues. Trimming took 3 bases from V and 2 from J; bases not matched to a gene: 15. In germline, CDR1 is SGHRS, CDR2 YFSETQ. CDR3 DNA: TGCGCCAGCAGCTCAGGACTAGCGGCATCAACATTAACCACAGATACGCAGTATTTT. It yields the protein CASSSGLAASTLTTDTQYF.

The chain uses TRBV20-1 and TRBJ1-1; D is unclear. V was clipped by 2 bases and J by 8 bases, with 9 bases between them. There are 11 residues in the CDR3. Germline CDR1 is DFQATT and CDR2 is SNEGSKA (reference sequence). CDR3 residues: CSARWGGEAFF. The CDR3 DNA is TGCAGTGCTAGATGGGGAGGGGAAGCTTTCTTT.

The rearrangement joins TRBV5-1 to TRBJ2-3, with unresolved D. Germline CDR1 SGHRS, CDR2 YFSETQ. Deletions cut 4 bases from V and 0 bases from J, with 6 bases between. CDR3 length equals 13 residues. The CDR3 here is CASSPISTDTQYF. DNA of the CDR3: TGCGCCAGCAGCCCAATTAGCACAGATACGCAGTATTTT.

J is TRBJ1-1 and V is TRBV27; D is possibly TRBD1 (6 bases). The CDR3 loop spans 13 amino acids. Germline assignment: CDR1 MNHEY and CDR2 SMNVEV (reference sequence). Trimming left V 6 bases short and J 6 bases short, with 14 bases between. The CDR3 sequence: CASSRGQLAEAFF. CDR3 nucleotides: TGTGCCAGCAGCCGAGGACAGCTCGCTGAAGCTTTCTTT.

This clone was recorded a few times. The J gene is TRBJ1-5, the V gene TRBV7-9; D remains unclear. V lost 5 bases and J 4 bases, leaving 6 bases between the germline ends. CDR1 and CDR2 (germline): SEHNR, FQNEAQ (reference sequence). CDR3 size: 12 residues. Here the CDR3 reads CASSEMNQPQHF. The CDR3 coding sequence is TGTGCCAGCAGCGAAATGAATCAGCCCCAGCATTTT. The entire variable domain, with the rest obtained from reference TRBV7-9 and TRBJ1-5, is as follows: DTGVSQNPRHKITKRGQNVTFRCDPISEHNRLYWYRQTLGQGPEFLTYFQNEAQLEKSRLLSDRFSAERPKGSFSTLEIQRTEQGDSAMYLCASSEMNQPQHFGDGTRLSIL.

This clone appeared once. The chain uses TRBV27 and TRBJ2-7; D is possibly TRBD1 (7 bases). CDR1 and CDR2 (germline): MNHEY, SMNVEV (reference sequence). V was shortened by 3 bases and J by 3 bases, with 15 bases between the two germline ends. The CDR3 contains 15 residues. The CDR3 DNA follows: TGTGCCAGCAGTTTGCAGGGGGGATGGGACTACGAGCAGTACTTC. It translates to CASSLQGGWDYEQYF.

The chain recombines TRBV11-2 with TRBJ2-7; D is unresolved. The CDR3 has 13 amino acids. Germline CDR1 is SGHAT and CDR2 is FQNNGV. The V end lost 1 base, the J end lost 4 bases, and 8 bases lay between the germline ends. This CDR3 is CASSLGTIYEQYF. In DNA form, the CDR3 reads TGTGCCAGCAGCTTAGGGACCATTTACGAGCAGTACTTC.

The chain employs TRBV15 and TRBJ2-7, with D possibly being TRBD1 (5 bases). This CDR3 is built from 15 residues. The germline gives CDR1 LNHNV, CDR2 YYDKDF (reference sequence). Trimming left V 0 bases short and J 2 bases short, with 11 bases between. The chain's CDR3 is CATSRDLAGTYEQYF. In DNA form, the CDR3 reads TGTGCCACCAGCAGAGATCTGGCAGGGACCTACGAGCAGTACTTC.

The rearrangement links TRBV6-6 to TRBJ1-1; D unclear. CDR1 is MNHNY and CDR2 is SVGAGI in the germline V gene (reference sequence). Trimming took off 8 bases at V and 6 bases at J, with 10 bases between the two ends. This CDR3 is 11 amino acids long. The CDR3, as DNA: TGTGCCAGCTTACGAGAGGCTGAAGCTTTCTTT. Translated: CASLREAEAFF.

The genes are TRBV10-3 and TRBJ2-5, with D perhaps matching TRBD2 (6 bases). The V end lost 0 bases, the J end lost 2 bases, and 13 bases lay between the germline ends. CDR1 is ENHRY, CDR2 SYGVKD, per germline. The CDR3 is made up of 16 amino acids. The CDR3 DNA reads TGTGCCATCAGTGAGTCGGTCGAGGGGACTCAAGAGACCCAGTACTTC. Translating gives CAISESVEGTQETQYF.

This clone was seen only once. The chain employs TRBV7-2 and TRBJ2-7; D is possibly TRBD1 or TRBD2 (5 bases each). The CDR3 runs 13 residues. Germline lookup yields CDR1 SGHTA and CDR2 FQGNSA. V lost 5 bases and J 4 bases, leaving 12 bases between the germline ends. In DNA form, the CDR3 reads TGTGCCAGCAGCATCCGGGACCAATACGAGCAGTACTTC. Protein: CASSIRDQYEQYF.

The CDR3 loop is CASSRTGDSYEQYF. The CDR3, as DNA: TGTGCCAGCAGCCGGACAGGGGATTCCTACGAGCAGTACTTC. The chain joins TRBV5-4 to TRBJ2-7; 9 bases are a match to TRBD1. Per the germline V gene, CDR1 is SGHNT and CDR2 is YYREEE (reference sequence). V trimming: 4 bases; J trimming: 1 base; junction bases outside the gene matches: 3. This CDR3 contains 14 residues.

The V call is TRBV4-1, the J call TRBJ2-1, with D perhaps being TRBD1 or TRBD2 (5 bases each). The CDR3 has 13 residues. V lost 2 bases, J lost 16 bases, and 18 bases lay in between. Per germline, CDR1 MGHRA and CDR2 YSYEKL. CDR3 DNA sequence: TGCGCCAGCAGCCAATCCCGACAGTCTCCTAGCTTCTTC. Its protein is CASSQSRQSPSFF.

V gene TRBV7-9 combines with J gene TRBJ1-6; 8 positions match TRBD1. Per germline, CDR1 SEHNR and CDR2 FQNEAQ (reference sequence). V dropped 2 bases and J dropped 10; count of bases not matched to a gene: 7. The length of the CDR3 is 15 residues. This chain's CDR3 is CASSLIGTGESPLHF. The DNA for the CDR3 is TGTGCCAGCAGCTTAATCGGGACAGGAGAATCACCCCTCCACTTT.

This chain links TRBV29-1 with TRBJ2-7, with D possibly TRBD1 on 6 matching bases. The V end was cut by 1 base, the J end by 2 bases, with 12 bases between. The CDR3 extends over 14 amino acids. CDR1 is SQVTM and CDR2 is ANQGSEA in the germline V gene. The CDR3 reads CSVEGLWGPYEQYF. CDR3 DNA sequence: TGCAGCGTTGAAGGACTTTGGGGGCCCTACGAGCAGTACTTC.

The DNA of the CDR3 is TGTGCCAGCAGCCAAGCGACAGGGTTGGGGGTGAACACTGAAGCTTTCTTT. This translates into CASSQATGLGVNTEAFF. V usage is TRBV14 and J usage is TRBJ1-1; 7 bases match TRBD1. Germline CDR1 SGHDN, CDR2 FVKESK. J was trimmed by 0 bases and V by 1 base; bases with no gene match: 8. The CDR3 covers 17 residues.

This clone was found once. The J gene is TRBJ2-4, the V gene TRBV21-1. TRBV21-1 is an annotated pseudogene. The CDR3 is made up of 15 amino acids. This CDR3 is CASSIPREAKNIQYF. CDR3 nucleotide sequence: TGTGCCAGCAGCATCCCCAGGGAGGCCAAAAACATTCAGTACTTC.

The CDR3 DNA is TGTGCCAGCACCCAAGGGAGTGGACAGGGGATTCGTGGGGCCAACGTCCTGACTTTC. This codes for CASTQGSGQGIRGANVLTF. This sequence joins TRBV11-2 and TRBJ2-6; 9 nucleotides agree with TRBD1. The CDR3 is 19 amino acids. Germline V gene lookup returns CDR1 SGHAT and CDR2 FQNNGV. J was trimmed by 3 bases and V by 7 bases; bases with no gene match: 16. Combining the CDR3 with reference TRBV11-2 and TRBJ2-6 gives the whole variable domain EAGVAQSPRYKIIEKRQSVAFWCNPISGHATLYWYQQILGQGPKLLIQFQNNGVVDDSQLPKDRFSAERLKGVDSTLKIQPAKLEDSAVYLCASTQGSGQGIRGANVLTFGAGSRLTVL.

The count of this clone is one. The chain links TRBV6-5 to TRBJ2-6; D might be TRBD1 or TRBD2, each matching 5 bases. The germline V gene has CDR1 MNHEY and CDR2 SVGAGI. The CDR3 totals 15 residues. Trimming cost V 6 bases and J 1 base, with 10 bases left between them. The CDR3 nucleotides read TGTGCCAGCAGCCCCTGGGGGTCTGGGGCCAACGTCCTGACTTTC. The encoded protein is CASSPWGSGANVLTF.

The V gene is TRBV12-5, the J gene TRBJ1-2, with 7 bases that match TRBD1. Germline lookup yields CDR1 LGHNT and CDR2 FRNRAP. The junction had 5 bases not matched to a gene; V was cut back by 3 bases and J by 7 bases. This CDR3 has 13 amino acids. The CDR3 sequence is CASGFGQVGGYTF. The CDR3 nucleotides are TGTGCTAGTGGTTTCGGACAGGTGGGTGGCTACACCTTC.